This T cell receptor (beta chain) was retrieved from a study of T-cell memory formation after mild COVID-19. Notes on the study in general: Later expanders leaned CD4+, whereas clones that contracted between day 15 and 85 were balanced CD4/CD8.

A remark on this clonotype: Its target is unknown.

The CDR3 sequence is 14 residues long. Germline V CDR1 and CDR2: SQVTM, ANQGSEA. The trim removed 0 bases at V and 5 bases at J, leaving 6 bases unmatched. TCRdb fed the 5' RACE reads into MiXCR, producing one record per CDR3 protein. The sample carries 44,000 or so distinct CDR3 sequences, 8% to 10% recorded once. This chain connects TRBV29-1 to TRBJ2-5, with 7 nucleotides matching TRBD1. The sample consisted of PBMCs or a T cell subset sorted from them (not recorded which). This receptor was taken from an adult woman who had mild COVID-19 (a few samples of this study predate the infection). Cell type and time point are not known. In DNA, the CDR3 is TGCAGCGTTGAAGACACTCTCAGGGGGGAGACCCAGTACTTC. It codes for CSVEDTLRGETQYF.